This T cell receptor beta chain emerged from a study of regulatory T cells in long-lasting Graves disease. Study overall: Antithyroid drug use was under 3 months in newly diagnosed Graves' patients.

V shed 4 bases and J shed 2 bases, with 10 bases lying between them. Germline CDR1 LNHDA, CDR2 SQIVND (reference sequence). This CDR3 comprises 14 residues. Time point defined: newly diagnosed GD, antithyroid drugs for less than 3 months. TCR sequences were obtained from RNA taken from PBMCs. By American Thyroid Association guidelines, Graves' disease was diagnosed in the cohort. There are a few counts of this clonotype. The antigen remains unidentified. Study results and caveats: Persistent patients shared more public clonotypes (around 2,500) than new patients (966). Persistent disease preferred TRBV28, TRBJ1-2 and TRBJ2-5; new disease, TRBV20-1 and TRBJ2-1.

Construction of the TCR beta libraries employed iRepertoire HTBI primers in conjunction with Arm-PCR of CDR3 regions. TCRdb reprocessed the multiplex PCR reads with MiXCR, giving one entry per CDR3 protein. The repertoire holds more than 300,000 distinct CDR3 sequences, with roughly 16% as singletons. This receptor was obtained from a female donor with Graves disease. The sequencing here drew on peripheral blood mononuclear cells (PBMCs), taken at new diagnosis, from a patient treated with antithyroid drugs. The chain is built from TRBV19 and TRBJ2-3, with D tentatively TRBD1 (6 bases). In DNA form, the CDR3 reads TGTGCCAGTAGTACCGGACAGAACACAGATACGCAGTATTTT. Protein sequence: CASSTGQNTDTQYF. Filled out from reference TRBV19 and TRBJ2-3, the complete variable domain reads DGGITQSPKYLFRKEGQNVTLSCEQNLNHDAMYWYRQDPGQGLRLIYYSQIVNDFQKGDIAEGYSVSREKKESFPLTVTSAQKNPTAFYLCASSTGQNTDTQYFGPGTRLTVL.